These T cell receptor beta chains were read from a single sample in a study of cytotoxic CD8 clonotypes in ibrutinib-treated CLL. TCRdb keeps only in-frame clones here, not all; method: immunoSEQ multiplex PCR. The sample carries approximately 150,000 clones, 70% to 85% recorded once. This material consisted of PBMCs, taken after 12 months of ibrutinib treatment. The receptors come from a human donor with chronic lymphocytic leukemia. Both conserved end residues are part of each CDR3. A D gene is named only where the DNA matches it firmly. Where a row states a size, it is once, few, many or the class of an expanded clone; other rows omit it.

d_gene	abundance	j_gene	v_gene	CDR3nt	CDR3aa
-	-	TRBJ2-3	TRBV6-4	TGTGCCAGCAGTGACAGGGGGGGAGATACGCAGTATTTT	CASSDRGGDTQYF
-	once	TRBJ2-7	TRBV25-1	TGTGCCAGCAGTGAATACGGGTACGAGCAGTACTTC	CASSEYGYEQYF
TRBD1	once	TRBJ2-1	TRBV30	TGTGCCTGGATTTCCGGGACAGGGTACCGTAAGGCCTACAATGAGCAGTTCTTC	CAWISGTGYRKAYNEQFF
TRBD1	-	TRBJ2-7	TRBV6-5	TGTGCCAGCAGTTATAGTGCAGGGGGCGCCTACGAGCAGTACTTC	CASSYSAGGAYEQYF
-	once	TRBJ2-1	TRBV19	TGTGCCAGTAGTATTGTGAGGGAGACTGCCAATGAGCAGTTCTTC	CASSIVRETANEQFF
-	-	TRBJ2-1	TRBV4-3	TGCGCCAGCAGCCAAGGAGCCTACTCCTACAATGAGCAGTTCTTC	CASSQGAYSYNEQFF
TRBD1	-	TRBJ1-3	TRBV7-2	TGTGCCAGCACCTACCCCGGGACAGGGACTGGAAACACCATATATTTT	CASTYPGTGTGNTIYF
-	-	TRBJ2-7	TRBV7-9	TGTGCCACCCCGGCCGACGATAGACGGGAGCAGTACTTC	CATPADDRREQYF
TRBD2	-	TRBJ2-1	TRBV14	TGTGCCAGCAGCCAAGATCACCCGGGACTAGGTCCCTACAATGAGCAGTTCTTC	CASSQDHPGLGPYNEQFF
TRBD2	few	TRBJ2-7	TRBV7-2	TGTGCCAGCAGCTCCGCTAGCGGGAGGGATTTATACGAGCAGTACTTC	CASSSASGRDLYEQYF
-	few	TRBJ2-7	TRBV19	TGTGCCAGTAGTATAATAGTGTGGACCTACGAGCAGTACTTC	CASSIIVWTYEQYF
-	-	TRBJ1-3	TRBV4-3	TGCGCCAGCAGCCAAGAGAAGACCGACAGCTCTAGGGGAAACACCATATATTTT	CASSQEKTDSSRGNTIYF
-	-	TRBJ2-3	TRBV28	TGTGCCAGCAGTCATGGGACACTCGGAGGTGGAGATACGCAGTATTTT	CASSHGTLGGGDTQYF
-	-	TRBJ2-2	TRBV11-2	TGTGCCAGCAGCTTATGGCGCGGGTCCGCTGGGGAGCTGTTTTTT	CASSLWRGSAGELFF
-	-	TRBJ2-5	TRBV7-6	TGTGCCAGCAGCCTCCCCTCGGGAGAGACCCAGTACTTC	CASSLPSGETQYF
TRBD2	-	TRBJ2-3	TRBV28	TGTGCCAGCAGTTGGAGACTAGCAACAGATACGCAGTATTTT	CASSWRLATDTQYF
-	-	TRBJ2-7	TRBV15	TGTGCCACCAGTTCCGCGGGAAGATACGAGCAGTACTTC	CATSSAGRYEQYF
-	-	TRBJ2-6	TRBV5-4	TGTGCCAGCAGCTTGGCAGGGTCTGGGGCCAACGTCCTGACTTTC	CASSLAGSGANVLTF
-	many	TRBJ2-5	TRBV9	TGTGCCAGCAGCGTATTCGGATCTAAGGAGACCCAGTACTTC	CASSVFGSKETQYF
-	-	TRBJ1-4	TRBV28	TGTGCCAGCAGTTTAAAGGGGATAGAAAAACTGTTTTTT	CASSLKGIEKLFF
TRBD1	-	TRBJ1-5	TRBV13	TGTGCCAGCAGCTTAGGTCGACAGGGAGAGCAGCCCCAGCATTTT	CASSLGRQGEQPQHF
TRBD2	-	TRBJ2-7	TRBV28	TGTGCCAGCATTCCGGGCTCAGCGGGGGGGTTTGACGAGCAGTACTTC	CASIPGSAGGFDEQYF
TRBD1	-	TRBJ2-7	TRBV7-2	TGTGCCAGCAGCCCCGACAGGGGGCCATACGAGCAGTACTTC	CASSPDRGPYEQYF
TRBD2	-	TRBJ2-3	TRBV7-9	TGTGCCAGCAGCTTAAGGCCTAGCGGGGACACAGATACGCAGTATTTT	CASSLRPSGDTDTQYF